These 26 T cell receptor beta chains originate from one sample sequenced in a study of T cell responses to AZD1222 COVID-19 vaccine (dated by TCRdb to the early 2020s). Preparation of the library involved the immunoSEQ multiplex PCR assay. Held by TCRdb, this immuneACCESS table contains in-frame sequences only and omits some clones. Under half of the omission traces to an unresolved V gene where checked; the cause of the rest is unknown. The sample table lists some 130,000 clones, roughly 82% of them with a count of one. In total, the top ten clones hold about 4% of the sample. Taken with the paper, the label for time point translates to: baseline before first vaccination. The specimen comprised peripheral blood, sampled on day 0 of AZD1222 vaccination. The receptors here all came from an adult in good health.

This clone has only one observation. The chain recombines TRBV29-1 with TRBJ1-2; 9 bases are shared with TRBD1. The germline CDR1 and CDR2 sequences are SQVTM and ANQGSEA. V was clipped by 4 bases and J by 6 bases; unmatched bases: 6. The CDR3 runs to 13 residues. The CDR3 DNA is TGCAGCGTTGGGGGGGACAGGGTCAATGGCTACACCTTC. Amino acid sequence: CSVGGDRVNGYTF.

This chain's CDR3 is CACQGDYGYTF. The CDR3 nucleotides are TGTGCCTGTCAGGGTGACTATGGCTACACCTTC. This chain connects TRBV28 to TRBJ1-2; D possibly corresponds to TRBD1 (5 bases). V was shortened by 11 bases and J by 3 bases, with 10 bases between the two germline ends. Germline CDR1 reads MDHEN; CDR2 reads SYDVKM. This CDR3 has 11 amino acids.

This chain joins TRBV27 and TRBJ1-5; TRBD1 might be the D (6 bases). This CDR3 is 13 amino acids long. Trimming removed 2 bases from V and 4 bases from J, with 6 bases in between. In germline, CDR1 is MNHEY, CDR2 SMNVEV (reference sequence). CDR3 sequence: CASSLQGNQPQHF. The CDR3 bases are TGTGCCAGCAGTTTACAGGGGAATCAGCCCCAGCATTTT.

The V and J genes are TRBV12-3 or TRBV12-4 and TRBJ2-3; D is uncertain. Trimming stripped 6 bases from V and 6 bases from J, with 10 bases between. The CDR3 is made up of 12 amino acids. The CDR3: CASSRGGDTQYF. The CDR3, as DNA: TGTGCCAGCAGCCGCGGTGGGGATACGCAGTATTTT.

This chain joins TRBV6-5 and TRBJ1-5, with 8 bases matching TRBD1. Germline-derived CDR1 and CDR2 are MNHEY and SVGAGI. The V segment lost 5 bases and the J segment 11 bases; nucleotides outside the gene matches: 8. This CDR3 contains 13 residues. The CDR3 DNA follows: TGTGCCAGCAGTCGGACAGGGCAAGGGTCCCAGCATTTT. The encoded protein is CASSRTGQGSQHF.

This rearrangement joins TRBV5-1 to TRBJ1-5; the D is unclear. The germline gives CDR1 SGHRS, CDR2 YFSETQ. V was cut by 0 bases and J by 3 bases, with 10 bases left in between. The length of the CDR3 is 15 residues. In DNA form, the CDR3 reads TGCGCCAGCAGCTTGGGATGGGCCGACAATCAGCCCCAGCATTTT. This codes for CASSLGWADNQPQHF.

This clone was seen a single time. The V gene is TRBV9, the J gene TRBJ1-4; maybe TRBD1 (6 bases). The V end lost 4 bases, the J end lost 7 bases, and 26 bases lay between the germline ends. This CDR3 comprises 18 residues. Looked up from germline, CDR1 is SGDLS and CDR2 is YYNGEE. CDR3 protein: CASSSSIGGRDLSEKLFF. CDR3 nucleotide sequence: TGTGCCAGCAGCTCCTCCATTGGGGGCCGGGACCTTAGTGAAAAACTGTTTTTT.

The chain uses TRBV24-1 and TRBJ2-3, with TRBD1 matching 7 bases. V was pared by 4 bases and J by 1 base, with 10 bases of the junction left unmatched. Germline loops: CDR1 KGHDR, CDR2 SFDVKD. The CDR3 runs to 17 residues. The CDR3 nucleotides are TGTGCCACCAGTGACCAGGGGACAGCCGGGGGCACAGATACGCAGTATTTT. Its protein product is CATSDQGTAGGTDTQYF.

This clone came up a few times. V and J are TRBV6-5 and TRBJ1-6; D not certain. Deletions cut 6 bases from V and 3 bases from J, with 6 bases between. The CDR3 runs to 13 residues. CDR1 is MNHEY, CDR2 SVGAGI, per germline. In DNA, the CDR3 is TGTGCCAGCAGGCGGGACTATAATTCACCCCTCCACTTT. This gives the protein CASRRDYNSPLHF.

The chain joins TRBV12-3 or TRBV12-4 to TRBJ1-5, with no clear D. The CDR3 sequence is 13 residues long. Trimming left V 2 bases short and J 4 bases short, with 6 bases between. The CDR3 nucleotides read TGTGCCAGCAGTTTAACGCAGAATCAGCCCCAGCATTTT. Translating gives CASSLTQNQPQHF.

This clone was counted only a few times. The chain has TRBV28 and TRBJ1-1; D is unclear. Germline V gene lookup returns CDR1 MDHEN and CDR2 SYDVKM. V shed 5 bases and J shed 8 bases, with 9 bases lying between them. The CDR3 length is 11 residues. The CDR3 sequence is CASSPPGEAFF. The CDR3 region has the DNA TGTGCCAGCAGTCCCCCGGGCGAAGCTTTCTTT.

DNA of the CDR3: TGCGCCAGCAGCCTCGAGGGGGCTGGTACTGAAGCTTTCTTT. This encodes CASSLEGAGTEAFF. This chain links TRBV5-1 with TRBJ1-1, with 7 positions matching TRBD1. Germline V gene data show CDR1 as SGHRS and CDR2 as YFSETQ. CDR3 length equals 14 residues. V lost 4 bases to trimming and J lost 5 bases; unmatched junction nucleotides: 8. Based on the CDR3 plus reference TRBV5-1 and TRBJ1-1, the full variable domain is KAGVTQTPRYLIKTRGQQVTLSCSPISGHRSVSWYQQTPGQGLQFLFEYFSETQRNKGNFPGRFSGRQFSNSRSEMNVSTLELGDSALYLCASSLEGAGTEAFFGQGTRLTVV.

Here the CDR3 DNA reads TGTGCCAGCAGCTCCCTGCCACAGGACCCTCTCCACTTT. Translated, it gives CASSSLPQDPLHF. This chain uses TRBV11-2 with TRBJ1-6, with D possibly TRBD1 on 5 matching bases. The CDR3 contains 13 residues. Trimming took off 4 bases at V and 16 bases at J, with 17 bases between the two ends. CDR1 is SGHAT, CDR2 FQNNGV, per germline.

The gene calls are TRBV7-8 and TRBJ1-1; unclear D gene. Germline V gene sequence: CDR1 SGHVS, CDR2 FQNEAQ. The CDR3 consists of 14 residues. Trimming pared 2 bases from V and 6 bases from J, leaving 13 bases between. In DNA, the CDR3 is TGTGCCAGCAGCTTAAATCCAGGAATACCTGAAGCTTTCTTT. It is translated as CASSLNPGIPEAFF.

V usage is TRBV12-3 or TRBV12-4 and J usage is TRBJ1-6; D not resolved. The CDR3 is made up of 13 amino acids. Between the trimmed V and J ends, which lost 6 bases and 5 bases, there was a span of 8 bases. CDR3: CASRGPNNSPLHF. The DNA of the CDR3 is TGTGCCAGCAGGGGCCCCAATAATTCACCCCTCCACTTT.

The J gene is TRBJ1-1, the V gene TRBV28, with D uncertain. CDR3 length: 11 residues. Between the trimmed V and J ends, which lost 6 bases and 6 bases, there was a span of 8 bases. Germline-derived CDR1 and CDR2 are MDHEN and SYDVKM. The CDR3 DNA sequence: TGTGCCAGCAGGTCTCCAGCTGAAGCTTTCTTT. Amino acids: CASRSPAEAFF.

This clone showed up just once. The chain employs TRBV6-5 and TRBJ1-2, with TRBD1 identical over 7 bases. Losses at the gene ends were 2 bases for V and 3 bases for J; bases not matched to a gene: 6. This CDR3 contains 15 residues. Germline loops: CDR1 MNHEY, CDR2 SVGAGI. CDR3: CASSYRQGWDYGYTF. The CDR3, as DNA: TGTGCCAGCAGTTACCGACAGGGTTGGGACTATGGCTACACCTTC.

V and J are TRBV6-5 and TRBJ2-7; 14 bases line up with TRBD2. The CDR3 has 15 residues. The J segment lost 3 bases and the V segment lost 5 bases, leaving 3 bases of the junction unmatched. Germline V gene sequence: CDR1 MNHEY, CDR2 SVGAGI. This chain's CDR3 is CASSQTSGGVYEQYF. The CDR3 region has the DNA TGTGCCAGCAGTCAGACTAGCGGGGGGGTCTACGAGCAGTACTTC.

This chain links TRBV5-4 with TRBJ1-2; 7 bases are a match to TRBD1. Germline V lookup: CDR1 SGHNT, CDR2 YYREEE (reference sequence). The CDR3 is 14 residues long. With V trimmed by 2 bases and J by 6 bases, 7 bases remained unmatched. The CDR3 region has the DNA TGTGCCAGCAGCTTTGACAGGGTCGTCGATGGCTACACCTTC. It specifies CASSFDRVVDGYTF.

The chain combines TRBV5-4 with TRBJ2-3; TRBD2 matches 14 bases. Trimming cost V 4 bases and J 4 bases; bases outside gene matches: 2. Germline CDR1 is SGHNT and CDR2 is YYREEE (reference sequence). CDR3 length: 15 residues. This CDR3 is CASSQTSGGADTQYF. CDR3 DNA sequence: TGTGCCAGCAGCCAGACTAGCGGGGGGGCAGATACGCAGTATTTT.

The chain employs TRBV5-6 and TRBJ2-3, with 10 nucleotides matching TRBD1. The CDR3 loop spans 14 amino acids. V was clipped by 3 bases and J by 7 bases; unmatched bases: 5. The V gene's germline CDR1 is SGHDT and CDR2 YYEEEE. CDR3 protein: CASSWDRGLHTQYF. CDR3 DNA: TGTGCCAGCAGCTGGGACAGGGGTTTACATACGCAGTATTTT.

The table lists this clone with a count of one. The rearrangement joins TRBV6-5 to TRBJ1-5; D not certain. The CDR3 covers 13 residues. V gave up 6 bases and J gave up 0 bases, with 6 bases separating them. CDR1 is MNHEY, CDR2 SVGAGI, per germline. This CDR3 reads CASRANSNQPQHF. In DNA form, the CDR3 reads TGTGCCAGCAGGGCTAATAGCAATCAGCCCCAGCATTTT.

The chain couples TRBV6-5 to TRBJ1-6; D call uncertain. V shed 0 bases and J shed 6 bases, with 6 bases lying between them. CDR1 and CDR2 (germline): MNHEY, SVGAGI. This CDR3 region has 14 residues. CDR3 DNA sequence: TGTGCCAGCAGTTACTCATCAGCTAATTCACCCCTCCACTTT. It encodes CASSYSSANSPLHF.

This chain connects TRBV28 to TRBJ1-5; a possible D gene is TRBD1 (6 bases). Germline lookup yields CDR1 MDHEN and CDR2 SYDVKM. The CDR3 extends over 16 amino acids. Trimming left V 5 bases short and J 1 base short, with 15 bases between. The CDR3 loop reads CASSPTLGASNQPQHF. The CDR3 DNA reads TGTGCCAGCAGTCCGACTTTGGGGGCCAGCAATCAGCCCCAGCATTTT.

The table lists this clone with a few counts. The rearrangement joins TRBV30 to TRBJ2-7; D is uncertain. The length of the CDR3 is 14 residues. Per the germline V gene, CDR1 is GTSNPN and CDR2 is SVGIG (reference sequence). Trimming shortened V by 3 bases and J by 3 bases, and 15 bases separated the two germline ends. CDR3 loop: CAWRHRGRNYEQYF. CDR3 in DNA: TGTGCCTGGAGACACCGAGGCAGAAACTACGAGCAGTACTTC.

V gene TRBV15 combines with J gene TRBJ1-1; tentative D call: TRBD1 (5 bases). The V gene lost 1 base and the J gene lost 4 bases, with 16 bases spanning the gap. Germline lookup yields CDR1 LNHNV and CDR2 YYDKDF (reference sequence). This CDR3 contains 16 residues. In nucleotides, the CDR3 is TGTGCCACCAGCAGAGGAGACACCGGGGGGATCACTGAAGCTTTCTTT. Translated: CATSRGDTGGITEAFF.